The 8 T cell receptor beta chains presented below share a single source sample, sequenced in a study of shared clonotypes between healthy human individuals. The protocol was immunoSEQ multiplex PCR, while the TCRdb copy is restricted to in-frame clones and leaves out a portion. Of some 2,500,000 clones listed, roughly 93% are singletons. Sample: naive CD4+ T cells from PBMCs. Described subset: CD45RA+ positively selected. The source is a man aged 18 to 30 in good health. Some clones in this sample may be carry-over from other donors' samples.

The gene calls are TRBV10-3 and TRBJ1-1; 9 bases agree with TRBD1. J was trimmed by 8 bases and V by 3 bases; bases with no gene match: 13. Germline V gene lookup returns CDR1 ENHRY and CDR2 SYGVKD. This CDR3 has 16 amino acids. CDR3 DNA sequence: TGTGCCATCAGTGATACGGGACAGGGTTATTCTGGGGAAGCTTTCTTT. Protein product: CAISDTGQGYSGEAFF.

This rearrangement joins TRBV2 to TRBJ2-2; 8 bases line up with TRBD1. Per germline, CDR1 SNHLY and CDR2 FYNNEI. J lost 1 base, V lost 6 bases, and 4 bases had no gene match. The CDR3 sequence is 15 residues long. The chain's CDR3 is CASRVQGGNTGELFF. The CDR3 region has the DNA TGTGCCAGCAGGGTACAGGGGGGGAACACCGGGGAGCTGTTTTTT.

As DNA, the CDR3 is TGTGCCAGCAACCCCTCTGGGAACTCTGGAAACACCATATATTTT. Encoded protein: CASNPSGNSGNTIYF. The chain is built from TRBV28 and TRBJ1-3; D gene unclear. The ends were cut back, 7 bases at V and 0 bases at J, with 13 bases in the middle. Germline V gene sequence: CDR1 MDHEN, CDR2 SYDVKM. The CDR3 loop spans 15 amino acids. The variable domain in full, completed from reference TRBV28 and TRBJ1-3, reads DVKVTQSSRYLVKRTGEKVFLECVQDMDHENMFWYRQDPGLGLRLIYFSYDVKMKEKGDIPEGYSVSREKKERFSLILESASTNQTSMYLCASNPSGNSGNTIYFGEGSWLTVV.

About this clone: This sample includes further DNA sequences coding for the same CDR3. The chain combines TRBV28 with TRBJ2-2, with D maybe TRBD2 (5 bases). The CDR3 loop spans 15 amino acids. Germline-derived CDR1 and CDR2 are MDHEN and SYDVKM. Trimming took off 3 bases at V and 0 bases at J, with 8 bases between the two ends. Written as DNA, the CDR3 is TGTGCCAGCAGTTTTGGAGGCGCGAACACCGGGGAGCTGTTTTTT. It yields the protein CASSFGGANTGELFF.

This sequence joins TRBV28 and TRBJ1-5; tentatively, D is TRBD1 (6 bases). V was clipped by 3 bases and J by 4 bases, with 19 bases between them. The CDR3 consists of 17 residues. Germline V gene lookup returns CDR1 MDHEN and CDR2 SYDVKM. The CDR3 nucleotides are TGTGCCAGCAGTTTTTTTTTGAGGGGGACACAAAATCAGCCCCAGCATTTT. It codes for CASSFFLRGTQNQPQHF.

The chain joins TRBV19 to TRBJ2-7, with a possible D match to TRBD2 (5 bases). CDR1 is LNHDA, CDR2 SQIVND, per germline (reference sequence). V was cut by 6 bases and J by 5 bases, with 14 bases left in between. The CDR3 sequence is 13 residues long. The CDR3 DNA follows: TGTGCCAGTAGAGGAGGCGGGCGGGACGAGCAGTACTTC. Protein: CASRGGGRDEQYF.

The chain has TRBV4-1 and TRBJ2-7; no definite D call. Germline values: CDR1 MGHRA, CDR2 YSYEKL. This CDR3 comprises 15 residues. V was clipped by 1 base and J by 0 bases, with 10 bases between them. The CDR3 bases are TGCGCCAGCAGCCAAGGGTTGTACGCCTCCTACGAGCAGTACTTC. Protein product: CASSQGLYASYEQYF.

The chain is built from TRBV30 and TRBJ2-2; tentatively, D is TRBD2 (7 bases). V was cut by 7 bases and J by 1 base, with 19 bases left in between. Germline V gives CDR1 GTSNPN, CDR2 SVGIG (reference sequence). The CDR3 has 16 amino acids. The CDR3 here is CAFIGRQGLNTGELFF. The DNA for the CDR3 is TGTGCCTTCATCGGGAGGCAGGGGCTGAACACCGGGGAGCTGTTTTTT.